A single sample gave rise to the 8 T cell receptor beta chains below, sequenced in a study of shared clonotypes between healthy human individuals. Method: immunoSEQ multiplex PCR; TCRdb's copy keeps in-frame clones and lacks some. Among around 2,000,000 clones listed, about 95% were seen once. CD8 cells regarded as naive lacked CD45RO, were positively chosen for CCR7, and omitted terminally differentiated effector memory CD45RA+ cells. The material sequenced was naive CD8+ T cells sorted from blood. These receptors originate from a man between 18 and 29 years old in good health.

This clone was seen only once. The V call is TRBV28, the J call TRBJ1-6; weak D call: TRBD1 (6 bases). V was pared by 8 bases and J by 0 bases, with 14 bases between. Germline assignment: CDR1 MDHEN and CDR2 SYDVKM. The CDR3 totals 16 residues. The chain's CDR3 is CASRRGGSSYNSPLHF. In DNA, the CDR3 is TGTGCCAGCCGGAGAGGGGGAAGCTCCTATAATTCACCCCTCCACTTT.

The genes are TRBV4-1 and TRBJ2-3, with D perhaps TRBD1 or TRBD2 (5 bases each). V was cut by 0 bases and J by 6 bases, with 13 bases left in between. Germline V gene data show CDR1 as MGHRA and CDR2 as YSYEKL. This CDR3 region has 15 residues. DNA for the CDR3: TGCGCCAGCAGCCAAGATTCGGGGCCCTTGGATACGCAGTATTTT. Encoded protein: CASSQDSGPLDTQYF.

The chain combines TRBV2 with TRBJ1-2; no firm D call. V lost 7 bases, J lost 10 bases, and 16 bases lay in between. Germline V gene lookup returns CDR1 SNHLY and CDR2 FYNNEI. This CDR3 has 12 residues. This CDR3 is CASTDVGRHYTF. CDR3 DNA: TGTGCCAGCACCGATGTTGGCAGACACTACACCTTC.

The chain has TRBV28 and TRBJ2-7, with TRBD2 identical over 11 bases. Germline CDR1 reads MDHEN; CDR2 reads SYDVKM. V lost 5 bases and J lost 5; bases outside the gene matches: 5. This CDR3 spans 14 amino acids. CDR3 amino acids: CASSVTSGVDEQYF. Here the CDR3 DNA reads TGTGCCAGCAGTGTGACTAGCGGGGTCGACGAGCAGTACTTC.

The chain couples TRBV10-3 to TRBJ2-1, with 9 positions matching TRBD2. CDR1 is ENHRY, CDR2 SYGVKD, per germline. The CDR3 consists of 13 residues. V dropped 4 bases and J dropped 7; count of bases not matched to a gene: 2. DNA for the CDR3: TGTGCCATCAGTGGGACTAGCGCTAATGAGCAGTTCTTC. Its translation is CAISGTSANEQFF.

This clone appeared a single time. The chain recombines TRBV13 with TRBJ2-5; TRBD2 matches 9 bases. With 1 base clipped from V and 4 bases from J, the junction kept 10 bases outside the gene matches. Germline V gene sequence: CDR1 PRHDT, CDR2 FYEKMQ (reference sequence). CDR3 size: 17 residues. CDR3 in amino acids: CASSLEGNSGRRETQYF. In DNA form, the CDR3 reads TGTGCCAGCAGCTTAGAAGGTAATAGCGGGAGAAGAGAGACCCAGTACTTC.

This rearrangement joins TRBV19 to TRBJ1-2; no reliable D call. Germline CDR1 LNHDA, CDR2 SQIVND (reference sequence). V gave up 2 bases and J gave up 3 bases, with 10 bases separating them. The length of the CDR3 is 14 residues. CDR3 region: CASSIRGRYYGYTF. CDR3 coding DNA: TGTGCCAGTAGTATACGGGGAAGGTACTATGGCTACACCTTC.

The genes are TRBV5-4 and TRBJ2-5; 8 bases are shared with TRBD2. Germline trimming cut 4 bases from V and 5 bases from J; bases unmatched to any gene: 13. The CDR3 runs 16 residues. CDR1 is SGHNT and CDR2 is YYREEE in the germline V gene (reference sequence). In DNA form, the CDR3 reads TGTGCCAGCAGCCTGTGGGAGGCGGGAGGTCCGGAGACCCAGTACTTC. Protein product: CASSLWEAGGPETQYF.